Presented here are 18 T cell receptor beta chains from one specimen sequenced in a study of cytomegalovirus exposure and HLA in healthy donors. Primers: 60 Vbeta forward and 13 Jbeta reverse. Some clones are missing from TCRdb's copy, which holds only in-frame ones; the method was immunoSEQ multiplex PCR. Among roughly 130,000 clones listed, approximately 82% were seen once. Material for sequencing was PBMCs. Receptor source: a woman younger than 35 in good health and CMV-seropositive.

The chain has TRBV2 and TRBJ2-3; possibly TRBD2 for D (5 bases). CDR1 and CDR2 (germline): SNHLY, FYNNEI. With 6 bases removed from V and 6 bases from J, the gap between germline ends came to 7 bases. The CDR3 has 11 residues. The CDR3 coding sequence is TGTGCCAGCAGCGGGGAGGATACGCAGTATTTT. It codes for CASSGEDTQYF.

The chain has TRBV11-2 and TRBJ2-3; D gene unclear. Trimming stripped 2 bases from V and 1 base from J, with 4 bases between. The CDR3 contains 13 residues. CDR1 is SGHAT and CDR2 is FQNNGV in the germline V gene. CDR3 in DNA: TGTGCCAGCAGCTTACTTGGCACAGATACGCAGTATTTT. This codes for CASSLLGTDTQYF.

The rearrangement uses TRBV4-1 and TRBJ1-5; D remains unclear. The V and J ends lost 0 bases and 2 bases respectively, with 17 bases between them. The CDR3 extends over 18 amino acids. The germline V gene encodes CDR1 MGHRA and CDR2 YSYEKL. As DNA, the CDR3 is TGCGCCAGCAGCCAAGACCCCGGAGGACTCCGGGGCAATCAGCCCCAGCATTTT. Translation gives CASSQDPGGLRGNQPQHF.

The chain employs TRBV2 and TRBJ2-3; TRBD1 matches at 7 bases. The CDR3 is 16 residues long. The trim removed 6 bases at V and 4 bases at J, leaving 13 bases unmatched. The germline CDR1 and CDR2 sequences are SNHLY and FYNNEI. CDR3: CASSEGAGLNPDTQYF. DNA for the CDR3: TGTGCCAGCAGCGAGGGGGCGGGCCTCAACCCAGATACGCAGTATTTT.

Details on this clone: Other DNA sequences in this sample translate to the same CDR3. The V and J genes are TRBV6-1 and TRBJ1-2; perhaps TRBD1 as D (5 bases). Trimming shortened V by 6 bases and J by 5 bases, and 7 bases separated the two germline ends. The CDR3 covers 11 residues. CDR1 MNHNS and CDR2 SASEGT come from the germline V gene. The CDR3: CASRQDYGYTF. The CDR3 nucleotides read TGTGCCAGCAGACAGGATTATGGCTACACCTTC.

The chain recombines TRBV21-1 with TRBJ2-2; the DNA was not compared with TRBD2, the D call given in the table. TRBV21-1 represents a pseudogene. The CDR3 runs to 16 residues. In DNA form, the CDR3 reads TGTGCCAGCAGCAAATATAGCGGGGGGGCGGACGGGGAGCTGTTTTTT. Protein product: CASSKYSGGADGELFF.

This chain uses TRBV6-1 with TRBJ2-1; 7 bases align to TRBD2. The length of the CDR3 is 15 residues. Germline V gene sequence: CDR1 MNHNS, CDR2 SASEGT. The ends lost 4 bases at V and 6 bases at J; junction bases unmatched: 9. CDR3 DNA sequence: TGTGCCAGCAGTGTTTTAAGTGGGGGGGGCAATGAGCAGTTCTTC. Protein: CASSVLSGGGNEQFF.

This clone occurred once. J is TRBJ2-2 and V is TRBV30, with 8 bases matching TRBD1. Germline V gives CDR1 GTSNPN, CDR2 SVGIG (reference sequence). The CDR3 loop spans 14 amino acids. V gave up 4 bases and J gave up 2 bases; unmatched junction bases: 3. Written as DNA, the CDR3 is TGTGCCTGGATTGGGACAGGTAACACCGGGGAGCTGTTTTTT. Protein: CAWIGTGNTGELFF. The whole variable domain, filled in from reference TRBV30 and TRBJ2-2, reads SQTIHQWPATLVQPVGSPLSLECTVEGTSNPNLYWYRQAAGRGLQLLFYSVGIGQISSEVPQNLSASRPQDRQFILSSKKLLLSDSGFYLCAWIGTGNTGELFFGEGSRLTVL.

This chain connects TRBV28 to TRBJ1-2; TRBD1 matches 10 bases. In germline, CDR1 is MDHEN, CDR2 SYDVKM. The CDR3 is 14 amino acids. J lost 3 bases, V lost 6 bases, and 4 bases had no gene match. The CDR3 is CASRPTGGDYGYTF. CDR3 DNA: TGTGCCAGCAGACCGACAGGGGGCGACTATGGCTACACCTTC.

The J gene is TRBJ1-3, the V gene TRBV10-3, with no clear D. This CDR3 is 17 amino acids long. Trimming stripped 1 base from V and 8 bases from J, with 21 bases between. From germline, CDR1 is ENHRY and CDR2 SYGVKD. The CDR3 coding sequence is TGTGCCATCAGTGAGTGGGGTAAGGGAGTCCGGCGAGACACCATATATTTT. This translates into CAISEWGKGVRRDTIYF.

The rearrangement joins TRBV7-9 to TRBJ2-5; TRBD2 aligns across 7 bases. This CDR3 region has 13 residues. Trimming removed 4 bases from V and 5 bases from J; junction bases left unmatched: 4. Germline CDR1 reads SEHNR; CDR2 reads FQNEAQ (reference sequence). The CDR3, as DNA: TGTGCCAGCAGCTCAGAGGGAGGGGAGACCCAGTACTTC. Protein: CASSSEGGETQYF.

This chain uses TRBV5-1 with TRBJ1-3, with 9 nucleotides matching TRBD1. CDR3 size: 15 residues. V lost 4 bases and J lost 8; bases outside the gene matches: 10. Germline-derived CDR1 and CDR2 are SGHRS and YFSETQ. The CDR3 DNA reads TGCGCCAGCAGCCGATGGACAGGGGCGGTAGACACCATATATTTT. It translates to CASSRWTGAVDTIYF.

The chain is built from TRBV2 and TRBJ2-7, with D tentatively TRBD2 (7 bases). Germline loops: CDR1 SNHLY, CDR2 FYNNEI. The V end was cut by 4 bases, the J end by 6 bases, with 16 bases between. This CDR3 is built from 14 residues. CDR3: CASSVGGGLLEQYF. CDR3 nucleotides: TGTGCCAGCAGTGTAGGAGGGGGACTACTCGAGCAGTACTTC.

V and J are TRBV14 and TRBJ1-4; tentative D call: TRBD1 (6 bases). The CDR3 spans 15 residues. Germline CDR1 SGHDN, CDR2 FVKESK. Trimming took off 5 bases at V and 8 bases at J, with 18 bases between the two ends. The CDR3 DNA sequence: TGTGCCAGCAGCACCAGAACAGGGACCTCGGAAAAACTGTTTTTT. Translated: CASSTRTGTSEKLFF.

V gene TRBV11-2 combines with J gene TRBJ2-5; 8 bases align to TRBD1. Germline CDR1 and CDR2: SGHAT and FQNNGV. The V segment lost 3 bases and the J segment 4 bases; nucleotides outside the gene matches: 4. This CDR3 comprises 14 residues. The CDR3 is CASSLQGARETQYF. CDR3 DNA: TGTGCCAGCAGCTTGCAGGGGGCTCGAGAGACCCAGTACTTC.

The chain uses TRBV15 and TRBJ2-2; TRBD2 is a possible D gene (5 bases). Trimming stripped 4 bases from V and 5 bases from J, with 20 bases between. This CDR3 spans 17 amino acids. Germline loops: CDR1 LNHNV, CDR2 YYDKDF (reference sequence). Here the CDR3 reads CATSTTTTGFGTGELFF. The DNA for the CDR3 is TGTGCCACCAGCACGACCACGACGGGGTTCGGAACCGGGGAGCTGTTTTTT.

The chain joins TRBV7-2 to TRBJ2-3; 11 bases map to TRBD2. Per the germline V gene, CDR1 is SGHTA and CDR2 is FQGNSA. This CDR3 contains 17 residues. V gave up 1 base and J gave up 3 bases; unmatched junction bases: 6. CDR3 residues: CASSLVVAGGFTDTQYF. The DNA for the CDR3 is TGTGCCAGCAGCTTAGTGGTAGCGGGGGGGTTTACAGATACGCAGTATTTT. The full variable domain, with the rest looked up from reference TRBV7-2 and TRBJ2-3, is GAGVSQSPSNKVTEKGKDVELRCDPISGHTALYWYRQSLGQGLEFLIYFQGNSAPDKSGLPSDRFSAERTGGSVSTLTIQRTQQEDSAVYLCASSLVVAGGFTDTQYFGPGTRLTVL.

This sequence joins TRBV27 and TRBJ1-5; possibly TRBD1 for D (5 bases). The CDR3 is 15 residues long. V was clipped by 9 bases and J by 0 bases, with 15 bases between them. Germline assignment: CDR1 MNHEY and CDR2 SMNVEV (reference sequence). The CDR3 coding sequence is TGTGCCAGTAACGTCAGGGATTTTAGCAATCAGCCCCAGCATTTT. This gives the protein CASNVRDFSNQPQHF.